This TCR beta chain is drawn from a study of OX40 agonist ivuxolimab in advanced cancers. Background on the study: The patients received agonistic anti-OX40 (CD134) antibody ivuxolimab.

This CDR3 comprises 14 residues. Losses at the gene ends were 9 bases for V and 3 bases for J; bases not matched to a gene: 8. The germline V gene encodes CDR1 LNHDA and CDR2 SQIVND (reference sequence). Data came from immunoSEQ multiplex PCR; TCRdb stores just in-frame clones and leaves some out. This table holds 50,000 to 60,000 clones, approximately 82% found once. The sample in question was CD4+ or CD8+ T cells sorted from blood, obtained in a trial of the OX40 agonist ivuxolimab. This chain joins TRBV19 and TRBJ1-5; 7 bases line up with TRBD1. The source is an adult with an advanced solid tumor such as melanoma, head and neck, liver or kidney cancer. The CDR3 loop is CASSQGYNNQPQHF. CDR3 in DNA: TGTGCCAGCTCACAGGGGTATAACAATCAGCCCCAGCATTTT.